This T cell receptor beta chain was obtained from a study of shared clonotypes between healthy human individuals. Study results and caveats: Generation of non-shared clonotypes was less probable than generation of clonotypes shared by all four donors. Donor scarcity curtailed the genetic and exposure-history diversity represented herein.

Naive CD8 populations comprised CD45RO-negative cells positively selected for CCR7, excluding terminally differentiated effector memory CD45RA+ cells. Deep was the level used in running the assay. This table comes from immunoSEQ multiplex PCR, and its TCRdb copy is limited to in-frame clones, with some not included. The sample lists approximately 2,000,000 clones; around 93% were seen once. Details on this clone: Antigen: not known.

This TCR was recovered from a man younger than 35 in good health. Some clones in this sample may be carry-over from other donors' samples. Sequenced material: naive CD8+ T cells from PBMCs.

Here the CDR3 reads CASSPRTGVNTIYF. CDR3 nucleotides: TGTGCCAGCAGCCCTCGGACAGGGGTAAACACCATATATTTT. J is TRBJ1-3 and V is TRBV7-8; 9 bases are shared with TRBD1. J gave up 6 bases and V 5 bases, and 5 bases lay outside the gene matches. Germline CDR1 and CDR2: SGHVS and FQNEAQ. This CDR3 region has 14 residues.